The present TCR beta chain was sequenced within a study of cytotoxic CD8 clonotypes in ibrutinib-treated CLL. Study in general: Samples showed on average approximately 260,000 productive templates and around 94,000 productive rearrangements. Study outcomes and limitations: Increased clonality at ibrutinib response gave way to a return toward baseline at progression.

From cryopreserved PBMCs came about 2 micrograms of genomic DNA used for TCR beta libraries. Concerning this clone: Antigen unknown.

Repertoires were generated with immunoSEQ multiplex PCR, while TCRdb's copy carries only in-frame clones and drops some. The sample has about 300,000 clones, around 66% seen once. Between the trimmed V and J ends, which lost 6 bases and 0 bases, there was a span of 12 bases. This CDR3 is built from 15 residues. CDR1 and CDR2 from the germline V gene are LNHNV and YYDKDF (reference sequence). The source material was PBMCs, sampled after 36 months of ibrutinib treatment. This chain joins TRBV15 and TRBJ1-3; D remains unclear. The origin of this receptor is a human donor with chronic lymphocytic leukemia. As DNA, the CDR3 is TGTGCCACCAGATCGGGCCCTAGCTCTGGAAACACCATATATTTT. This encodes CATRSGPSSGNTIYF.